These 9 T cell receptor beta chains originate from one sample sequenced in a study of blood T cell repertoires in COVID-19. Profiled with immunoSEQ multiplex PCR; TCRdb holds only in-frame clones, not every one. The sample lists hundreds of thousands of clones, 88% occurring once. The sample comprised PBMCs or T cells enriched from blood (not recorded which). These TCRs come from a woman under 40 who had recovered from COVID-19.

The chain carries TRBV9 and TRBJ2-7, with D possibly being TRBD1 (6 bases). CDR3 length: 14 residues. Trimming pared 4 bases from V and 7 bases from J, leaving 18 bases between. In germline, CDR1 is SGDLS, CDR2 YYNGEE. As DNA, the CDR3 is TGTGCCAGCAGCCCCGGGACACGGACTGTAGAGCAGTACTTC. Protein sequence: CASSPGTRTVEQYF. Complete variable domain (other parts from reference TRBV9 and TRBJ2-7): DSGVTQTPKHLITATGQRVTLRCSPRSGDLSVYWYQQSLDQGLQFLIQYYNGEERAKGNILERFSAQQFPDLHSELNLSSLELGDSALYFCASSPGTRTVEQYFGPGTRLTVT.

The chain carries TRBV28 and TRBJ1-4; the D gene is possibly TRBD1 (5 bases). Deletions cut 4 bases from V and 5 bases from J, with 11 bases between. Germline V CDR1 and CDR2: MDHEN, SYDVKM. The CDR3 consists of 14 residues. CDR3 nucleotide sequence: TGTGCCAGCAGTTCCGACAGCGTGAATGAAAAACTGTTTTTT. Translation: CASSSDSVNEKLFF.

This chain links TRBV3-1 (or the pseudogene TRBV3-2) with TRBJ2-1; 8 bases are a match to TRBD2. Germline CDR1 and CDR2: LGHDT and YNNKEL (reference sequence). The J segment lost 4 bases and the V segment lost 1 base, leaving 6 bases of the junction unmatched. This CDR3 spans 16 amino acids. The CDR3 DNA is TGTGCCAGCAGCCAAGGGACTAGCCGGGTTTACAATGAGCAGTTCTTC. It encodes CASSQGTSRVYNEQFF.

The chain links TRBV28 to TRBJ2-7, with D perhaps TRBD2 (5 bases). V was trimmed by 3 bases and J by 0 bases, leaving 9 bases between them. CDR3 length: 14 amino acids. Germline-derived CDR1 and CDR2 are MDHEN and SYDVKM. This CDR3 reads CASSFMGSSYEQYF. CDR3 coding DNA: TGTGCCAGCAGTTTTATGGGGAGCTCCTACGAGCAGTACTTC.

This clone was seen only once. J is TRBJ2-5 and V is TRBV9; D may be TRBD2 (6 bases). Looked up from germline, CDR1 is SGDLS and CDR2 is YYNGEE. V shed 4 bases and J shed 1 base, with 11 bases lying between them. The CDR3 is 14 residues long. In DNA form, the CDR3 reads TGTGCCAGCAGCCCTACGACTAGCCAAGAGACCCAGTACTTC. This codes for CASSPTTSQETQYF.

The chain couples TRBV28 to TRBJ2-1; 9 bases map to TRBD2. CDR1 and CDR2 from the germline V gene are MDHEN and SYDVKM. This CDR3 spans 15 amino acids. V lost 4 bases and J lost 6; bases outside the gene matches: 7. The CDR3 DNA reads TGTGCCAGCAGTTCCATAGCGGGAGTTTTCAATGAGCAGTTCTTC. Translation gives CASSSIAGVFNEQFF.

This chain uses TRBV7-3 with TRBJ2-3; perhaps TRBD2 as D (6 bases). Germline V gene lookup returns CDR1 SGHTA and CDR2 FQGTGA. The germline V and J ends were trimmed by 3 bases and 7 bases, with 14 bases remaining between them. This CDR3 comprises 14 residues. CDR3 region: CASSLGPSANTQYF. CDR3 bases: TGTGCCAGCAGCTTGGGCCCTAGCGCAAATACGCAGTATTTT.

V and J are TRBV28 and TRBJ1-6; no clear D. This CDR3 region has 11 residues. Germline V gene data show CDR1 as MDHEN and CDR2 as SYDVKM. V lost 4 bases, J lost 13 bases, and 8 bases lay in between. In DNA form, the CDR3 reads TGTGCCAGCAGTTCTCTGGAGCCCCTCCACTTT. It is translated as CASSSLEPLHF. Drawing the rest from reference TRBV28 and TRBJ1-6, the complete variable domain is DVKVTQSSRYLVKRTGEKVFLECVQDMDHENMFWYRQDPGLGLRLIYFSYDVKMKEKGDIPEGYSVSREKKERFSLILESASTNQTSMYLCASSSLEPLHFGNGTRLTVT.

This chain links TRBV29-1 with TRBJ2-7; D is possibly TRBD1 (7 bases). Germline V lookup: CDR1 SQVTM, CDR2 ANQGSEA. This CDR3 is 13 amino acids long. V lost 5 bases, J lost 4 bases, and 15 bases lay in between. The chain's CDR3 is CSVSWQGGYEQYF. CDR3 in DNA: TGCAGCGTTAGTTGGCAGGGGGGTTACGAGCAGTACTTC.